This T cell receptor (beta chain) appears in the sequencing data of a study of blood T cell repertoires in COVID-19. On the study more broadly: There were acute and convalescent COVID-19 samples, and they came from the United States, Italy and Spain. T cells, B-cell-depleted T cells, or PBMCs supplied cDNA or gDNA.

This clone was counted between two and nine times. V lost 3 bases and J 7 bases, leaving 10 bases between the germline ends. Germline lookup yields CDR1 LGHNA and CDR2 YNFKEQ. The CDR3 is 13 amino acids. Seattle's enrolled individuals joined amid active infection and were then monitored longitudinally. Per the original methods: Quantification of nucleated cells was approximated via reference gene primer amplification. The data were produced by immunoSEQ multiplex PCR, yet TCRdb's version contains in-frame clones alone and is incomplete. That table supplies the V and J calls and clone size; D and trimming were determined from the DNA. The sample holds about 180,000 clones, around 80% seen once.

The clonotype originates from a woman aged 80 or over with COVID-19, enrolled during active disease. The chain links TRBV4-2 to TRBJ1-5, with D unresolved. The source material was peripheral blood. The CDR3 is CASSQSYGQPQHF. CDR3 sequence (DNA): TGTGCCAGCAGCCAGTCTTATGGCCAGCCCCAGCATTTT.